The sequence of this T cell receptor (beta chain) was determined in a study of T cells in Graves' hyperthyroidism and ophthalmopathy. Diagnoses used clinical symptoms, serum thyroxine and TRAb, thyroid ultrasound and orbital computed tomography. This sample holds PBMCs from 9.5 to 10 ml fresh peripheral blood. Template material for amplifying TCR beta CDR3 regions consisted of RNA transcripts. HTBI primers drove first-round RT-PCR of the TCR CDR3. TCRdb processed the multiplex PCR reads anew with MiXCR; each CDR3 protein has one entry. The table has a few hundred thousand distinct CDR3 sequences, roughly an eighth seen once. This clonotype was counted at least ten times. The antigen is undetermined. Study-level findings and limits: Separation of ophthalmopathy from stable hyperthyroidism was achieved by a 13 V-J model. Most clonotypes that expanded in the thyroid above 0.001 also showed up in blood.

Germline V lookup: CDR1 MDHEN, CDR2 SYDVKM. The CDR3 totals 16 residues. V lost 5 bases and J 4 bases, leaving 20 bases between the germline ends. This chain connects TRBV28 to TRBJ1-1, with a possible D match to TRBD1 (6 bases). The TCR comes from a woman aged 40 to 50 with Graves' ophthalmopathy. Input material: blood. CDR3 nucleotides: TGTGCCAGCAGTCTATTTTTGAGGGGGAGGCTCACTGAAGCTTTCTTT. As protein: CASSLFLRGRLTEAFF.